What follows describes a single TCR beta chain. Here immunoSEQ multiplex PCR was the method, and the copy in TCRdb shows in-frame clones only, minus some. The sample lists about 120,000 clones, around nine tenths occurring once. The CDR3 is 17 amino acids. After removal of 1 base from V and 3 bases from J, the junction contained 3 bases not matched to a gene. The V gene's germline CDR1 is SGHTA and CDR2 FQGNSA. The source of the sample is a study of T cell responses to AZD1222 COVID-19 vaccine. Study-level background: Pooled samples include second doses given at about 4 or 12 weeks.

The chain recombines TRBV7-2 with TRBJ2-3; 14 bases are shared with TRBD2. The material sequenced was peripheral blood, taken on day 0 of AZD1222 vaccination. The source of this sequence is an adult in good health. CDR3 amino acids: CASSLGLAGGQTDTQYF. CDR3 DNA: TGTGCCAGCAGCTTAGGACTAGCGGGAGGGCAAACAGATACGCAGTATTTT. Filled out from reference TRBV7-2 and TRBJ2-3, the complete variable domain reads GAGVSQSPSNKVTEKGKDVELRCDPISGHTALYWYRQSLGQGLEFLIYFQGNSAPDKSGLPSDRFSAERTGGSVSTLTIQRTQQEDSAVYLCASSLGLAGGQTDTQYFGPGTRLTVL.